The clone carrying this TCR beta chain was observed a handful of times. This specimen belongs to a study of blood T cell repertoires in COVID-19. About the research overall: Nucleic acid was either cDNA or gDNA, and it came from T cells, B-cell-depleted T cells, or PBMCs.

In the study's own analysis: It was from reference gene primer amplification that nucleated cell counts were estimated. Sequencing was performed with immunoSEQ multiplex PCR; in TCRdb, only in-frame clones are kept and a portion is missing. That table supplies the V and J calls and clone size; D and trimming were determined from the DNA. Among hundreds of thousands of clones listed, 85% to 90% were seen once. The ends lost 5 bases at V and 11 bases at J; junction bases unmatched: 14. Germline CDR1 reads MNHEY; CDR2 reads SVGAGI. This CDR3 comprises 14 residues. This clonotype was sampled from a man aged 30 to 39 who had recovered from COVID-19. Sequenced: PBMCs or T cells enriched from blood (not recorded which). The gene calls are TRBV6-5 and TRBJ1-1, with 7 bases identical to TRBD1. CDR3 in amino acids: CASSTSTGNLEAFF. The DNA for the CDR3 is TGTGCCAGCAGTACATCGACAGGGAATTTGGAGGCTTTCTTT.